The source of this TCR beta chain is a study of T cells after yellow fever vaccination. Looking at the study overall: Each low-cell-number fraction was prepared by means of SMART-Seq v4 Ultra Low Input. The study's findings and limits: Just a small share of clonotypes turned up in the CD4 compartment as well as the CD8 compartment. At around 95% for CD4 and about 88% for CD8, most primary-vaccination clones showed up again after the booster.

Comments on this clonotype: Antigen: not known.

Universal primer sites and UMIs were introduced during 5'RACE template-switching synthesis of TCR cDNA. MiXCR, applied by TCRdb to the 5' RACE reads, yields one record per CDR3 protein. This table has about 630,000 distinct CDR3 sequences, 9% to 15% appearing once. The sample was PBMCs, taken on the day of the yellow fever booster vaccination. The clonotype originates from a man aged 25 to 45 who received the YFV17D yellow fever vaccine.

In nucleotides, the CDR3 is TGCGCCAGCAGTGAGTTAGGGGGCGAGGATCAGCCCCAGCATTTT. Translated: CASSELGGEDQPQHF. The V gene is TRBV10-2, the J gene TRBJ1-5, with TRBD1 matching 7 bases. Trimming took 1 base from V and 5 from J; bases not matched to a gene: 5. Germline CDR1 reads WSHSY; CDR2 reads SAAADI. The CDR3 is 15 amino acids.